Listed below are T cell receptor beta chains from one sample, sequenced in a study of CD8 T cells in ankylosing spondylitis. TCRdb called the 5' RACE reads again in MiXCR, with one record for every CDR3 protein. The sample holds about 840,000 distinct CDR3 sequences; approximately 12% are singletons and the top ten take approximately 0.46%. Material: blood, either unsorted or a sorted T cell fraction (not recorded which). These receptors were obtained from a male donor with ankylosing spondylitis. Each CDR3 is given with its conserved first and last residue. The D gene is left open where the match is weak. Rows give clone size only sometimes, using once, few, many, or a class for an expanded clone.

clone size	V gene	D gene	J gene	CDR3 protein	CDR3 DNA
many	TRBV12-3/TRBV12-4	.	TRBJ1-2	CASSLRERGNGYTF	TGTGCCAGCAGCCTCAGGGAGCGGGGCAATGGCTACACCTTC
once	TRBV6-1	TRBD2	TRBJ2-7	CASSRLAGGSEQYF	TGTGCCAGCAGTAGACTAGCGGGAGGCAGCGAGCAGTACTTC
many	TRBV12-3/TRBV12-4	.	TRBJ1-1	CASSLDPGGNTEAFF	TGTGCCAGCAGTTTAGATCCAGGCGGGAACACTGAAGCTTTCTTT
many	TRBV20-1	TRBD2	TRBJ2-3	CSAFRAGELDTQYF	TGCAGTGCGTTCCGAGCGGGGGAGTTAGATACGCAGTATTTT
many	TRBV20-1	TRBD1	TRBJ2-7	CSAIAQGAREQYF	TGCAGTGCTATTGCCCAGGGGGCGAGGGAGCAGTACTTC
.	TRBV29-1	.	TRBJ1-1	CSVRQVMNTEAFF	TGCAGCGTCCGACAGGTAATGAACACTGAAGCTTTCTTT
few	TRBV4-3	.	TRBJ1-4	CASSTHWETNEKLFF	TGCGCCAGCAGCACCCATTGGGAGACTAATGAAAAACTGTTTTTT
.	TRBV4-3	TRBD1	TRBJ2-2	CASSPQTGSGTGELFF	TGCGCCAGCAGCCCCCAGACAGGGTCCGGTACCGGGGAGCTGTTTTTT
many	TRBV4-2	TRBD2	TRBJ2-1	CASSQDQPSGRREQFF	TGTGCCAGCAGCCAAGATCAACCTAGCGGGAGACGTGAGCAGTTCTTC
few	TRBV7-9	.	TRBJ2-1	CASSQDRRPLHNEQFF	TGTGCCAGCAGCCAGGACCGTCGACCCCTCCACAATGAGCAGTTCTTC
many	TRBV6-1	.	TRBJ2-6	CASHGRISGANVLTF	TGTGCCAGCCACGGCAGGATCTCTGGGGCCAACGTCCTGACTTTC
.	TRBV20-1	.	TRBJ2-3	CSASSGYSDTQYF	TGCAGTGCTAGTTCCGGATACTCAGATACGCAGTATTTT
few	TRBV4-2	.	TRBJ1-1	CASSQVPGAYTEAFF	TGTGCCAGCAGCCAAGTTCCGGGGGCTTATACTGAAGCTTTCTTT
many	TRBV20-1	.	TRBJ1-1	CSARDLNRRTEAFF	TGCAGTGCTAGAGATCTGAACCGTCGCACTGAAGCTTTCTTT
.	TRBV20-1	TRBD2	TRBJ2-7	CSAGLAGNYEQYF	TGCAGTGCCGGACTAGCGGGAAACTACGAGCAGTACTTC
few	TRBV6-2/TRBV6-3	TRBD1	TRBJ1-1	CASSYSYRTGGLGRMNTEAFF	TGTGCCAGCAGTTACTCGTACAGGACAGGGGGCCTAGGTAGAATGAACACTGAAGCTTTCTTT
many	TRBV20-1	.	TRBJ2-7	CSASTLSYEQYF	TGCAGTGCTAGTACTCTTTCCTACGAGCAGTACTTC
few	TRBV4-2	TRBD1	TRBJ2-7	CASSQDGQGVYEQYF	TGTGCCAGCAGCCAAGACGGGCAGGGGGTCTACGAGCAGTACTTC
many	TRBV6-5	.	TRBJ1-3	CASSYAGNSGNTIYF	TGTGCCAGCAGTTACGCAGGGAACTCGGGAAACACCATATATTTT
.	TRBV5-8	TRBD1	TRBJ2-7	CASSEEGQGPYEQYF	TGTGCCAGCAGCGAGGAGGGACAGGGACCCTACGAGCAGTACTTC
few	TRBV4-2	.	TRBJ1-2	CASSQDFLGGLPYGYTF	TGTGCCAGCAGCCAAGATTTTCTCGGTGGCCTACCCTATGGCTACACCTTC
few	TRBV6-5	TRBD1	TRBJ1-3	CASSRQGLGSGNTIYF	TGTGCCAGCAGCCGACAGGGGCTAGGATCTGGAAACACCATATATTTT
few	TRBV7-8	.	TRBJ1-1	CASSIFRQDTEAFF	TGTGCCAGCAGCATTTTCCGGCAGGACACTGAAGCTTTCTTT
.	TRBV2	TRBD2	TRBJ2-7	CASSLKAGTISYEQYF	TGTGCCAGCTCCCTAAAGGCAGGGACTATCTCCTACGAGCAGTACTTC
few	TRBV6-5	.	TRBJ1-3	CASSYLRAGGNTIYF	TGTGCCAGCAGTTACCTCAGGGCAGGTGGAAACACCATATATTTT
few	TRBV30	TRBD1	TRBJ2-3	CAWEDRGRTDTQYF	TGTGCCTGGGAGGACAGGGGGCGAACAGATACGCAGTATTTT
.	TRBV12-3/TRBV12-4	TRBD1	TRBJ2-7	CASSQVGQGSEQYF	TGTGCCAGCAGCCAGGTGGGACAGGGAAGCGAGCAGTACTTC
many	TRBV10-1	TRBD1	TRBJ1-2	CASSDGTASYGYTF	TGCGCCAGCAGCGACGGGACAGCTTCTTATGGCTACACCTTC
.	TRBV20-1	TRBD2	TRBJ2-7	CSAEPGGVLFEQYF	TGCAGTGCGGAGCCCGGGGGGGTATTATTCGAGCAGTACTTC
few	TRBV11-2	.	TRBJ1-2	CASSPSFFVNYGYTF	TGTGCCAGCAGCCCATCATTCTTTGTTAACTATGGCTACACCTTC
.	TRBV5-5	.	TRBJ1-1	CASSPRAQNTEAFF	TGTGCCAGCAGCCCCCGGGCCCAGAACACTGAAGCTTTCTTT
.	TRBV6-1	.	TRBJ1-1	CASSPRGLGVNTEAFF	TGTGCCAGCAGCCCCCGAGGGTTGGGGGTGAACACTGAAGCTTTCTTT
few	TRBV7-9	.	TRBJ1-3	CASSTIGQKGNTIYF	TGTGCCAGCAGCACCATTGGACAGAAAGGAAACACCATATATTTT
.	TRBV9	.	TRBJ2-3	CASASMGYTDTQYF	TGTGCCAGCGCGAGTATGGGATACACAGATACGCAGTATTTT
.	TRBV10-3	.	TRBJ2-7	CAISEFFGVAGTRDEQYF	TGTGCCATCAGTGAGTTCTTCGGGGTGGCGGGGACTCGGGACGAGCAGTACTTC
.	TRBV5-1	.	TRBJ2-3	CASSVGNQGWGDTQYF	TGCGCCAGCAGCGTTGGAAACCAGGGCTGGGGAGATACGCAGTATTTT
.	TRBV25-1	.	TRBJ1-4	CASSEWATNEKLFF	TGTGCCAGCAGTGAGTGGGCAACTAATGAAAAACTGTTTTTT
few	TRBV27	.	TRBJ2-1	CASSFISRSNEQFF	TGTGCCAGTAGTTTCATCTCGAGGTCCAATGAGCAGTTCTTC
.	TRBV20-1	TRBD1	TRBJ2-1	CSAINNGQVYNEQFF	TGCAGTGCTATCAATAACGGACAGGTCTACAATGAGCAGTTCTTC
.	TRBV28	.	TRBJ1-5	CASSLSPGEPNQPQHF	TGTGCCAGCAGTTTATCCCCGGGAGAGCCCAATCAGCCCCAGCATTTT
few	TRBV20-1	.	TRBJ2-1	CSPLNRVYNEQFF	TGCAGCCCCCTGAATCGGGTCTACAATGAGCAGTTCTTC
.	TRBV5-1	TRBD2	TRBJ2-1	CASSLGLAGNLYNEQFF	TGCGCCAGCAGCTTGGGACTAGCGGGAAACCTCTACAATGAGCAGTTCTTC
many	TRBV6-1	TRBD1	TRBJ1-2	CASSAHGQAYYGYTF	TGTGCCAGCAGCGCCCATGGACAGGCCTACTATGGCTACACCTTC
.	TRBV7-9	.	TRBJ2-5	CASSLHNQETQYF	TGTGCCAGCAGCTTACACAACCAAGAGACCCAGTACTTC
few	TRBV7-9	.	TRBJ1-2	CASSLRTTEHGYTF	TGTGCCAGCAGCCTACGGACCACCGAACATGGCTACACCTTC
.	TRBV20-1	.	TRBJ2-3	CSARGLGAATDTQYF	TGCAGTGCTAGAGGGTTAGGGGCGGCTACAGATACGCAGTATTTT
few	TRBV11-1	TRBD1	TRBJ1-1	CASSLEGLGGRTEAFF	TGTGCCAGCAGCTTAGAAGGATTAGGGGGCCGCACTGAAGCTTTCTTT
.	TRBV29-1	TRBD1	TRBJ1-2	CSVDPYRGLRGGYTF	TGCAGCGTGGACCCCTACAGGGGACTGCGAGGTGGCTACACCTTC
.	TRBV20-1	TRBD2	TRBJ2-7	CSAPSRLAGGFGEQYF	TGCAGTGCCCCGTCGCGGCTAGCGGGGGGGTTTGGCGAGCAGTACTTC
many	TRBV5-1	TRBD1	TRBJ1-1	CASSFQGDTEAFF	TGTGCCAGCAGCTTCCAGGGGGACACTGAAGCTTTCTTT
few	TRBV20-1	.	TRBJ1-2	CSAREYPDNGYTF	TGCAGTGCTAGAGAATACCCCGATAACGGCTACACCTTC
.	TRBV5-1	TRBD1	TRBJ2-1	CASSLAVDRVSNEQFF	TGCGCCAGCAGCTTGGCCGTGGACAGGGTTTCAAATGAGCAGTTCTTC
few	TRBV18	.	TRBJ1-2	CASSPPGGFYTF	TGTGCCAGCTCACCACCGGGCGGGTTCTACACCTTC
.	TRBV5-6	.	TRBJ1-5	CASSLDSYLSSSNQPQHF	TGTGCCAGCAGCTTGGACAGTTACCTCTCGAGTAGCAATCAGCCCCAGCATTTT
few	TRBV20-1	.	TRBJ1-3	CSARAGFSGNTIYF	TGCAGTGCTAGAGCGGGGTTCTCTGGAAACACCATATATTTT